This T cell receptor (beta chain) was identified during a study of blood T cell repertoires in COVID-19. For the study at large: Some COVID-19 samples were acute and others convalescent; all came from the United States, Italy and Spain. T cells, B-cell-depleted T cells, or PBMCs provided the cDNA or gDNA that served as material.

The CDR3 has 19 amino acids. CDR1 and CDR2 (germline): LGHNA, YNFKEQ. J gave up 0 bases and V 4 bases, and 17 bases lay outside the gene matches. Profiled with immunoSEQ multiplex PCR; TCRdb holds only in-frame clones, not every one. The table lists about 86,000 clones, around 80% of them singletons. V and J are TRBV4-2 and TRBJ2-7, with 8 bases that match TRBD2. This receptor was obtained from an elderly woman with acute or convalescent COVID-19. The sequencing sample was made of peripheral blood. Here the CDR3 reads CASSPHMGSGEFSSYEQYF. In DNA form, the CDR3 reads TGTGCCAGCAGCCCTCATATGGGTAGCGGGGAGTTTAGCTCCTACGAGCAGTACTTC.